The source of this T cell receptor beta chain is a study of vaccination effects on CD4 cells after COVID-19 (dated by TCRdb to between 2021 and 2024). At the level of the whole study: Across the study, the median time from the second dose to post-vaccine sampling was 72 days (range 14 to 241). In both COVID-19 convalescent patients and infection-naive vaccine recipients, the study compared SARS-CoV-2 spike-specific CD4+ TCR repertoires from before mRNA vaccination with those from after it. A total of some eleven COVID-19 convalescent patients and a handful of SARS-CoV-2-naive healthy vaccine recipients were included in the full study. Cultures from other donors in the study were sequenced using the Oncomine TCR Beta short-read assay on an Illumina iSeq 100. Results and caveats for the whole study, not just this receptor: Marked clonal contraction was observed in both infection-induced and vaccine-induced clones at late post-vaccination timepoints, consistent with waning T cell responses. Among healthy vaccine recipients, nearly all vaccine-induced clones were SARS-CoV-2 mono-reactive, and just 1 of 255 was cross-reactive with common cold coronaviruses. The study was limited by a small number of convalescent patients and lacked early post-infection timepoints.

Comments on this clone: The clone's antigen remains unknown. Base qualities are missing; no much larger clone stands one base away.

Libraries came from the immunoSEQ multiplex PCR assay. TCR beta CDR3 sequencing was performed on DNA from the cultured, isolated CD4+ T cells. Per the source publication's procedure: The analysis removed non-productive TCR sequences, trimmed reads to the CDR3 region, and retained only CDR3s that were 7 or more amino acids long. Antigen-specific clonotypes were identified with the MANAFEST web app by comparing expansion in peptide wells against reference cultures. Positive clones required FDR<0.05 expansion versus reference and all other wells, odds ratio above 5, and frequency above 0.1% in two replicate wells. A clonotype was defined as cross-reactive if the clonotype was significantly expanded both in SARS-CoV-2 spike wells and in at least one common cold coronavirus spike condition. Using the stringdist R package, CDR3 similarity was measured by Levenshtein distance, and unrooted trees were constructed with ape in R 3.6.1. TCRdb took over this immuneACCESS table, retaining in-frame rearrangements with V and J assigned. Such tables are incomplete; in checked studies, under half of the missing clones stem from an unresolved V gene, and the remainder is unexplained. V and J calls and clone size come straight from that table; D and trimming were deduced from the DNA. Within this sample are roughly 68,000 clones, with over 70% of them counted one time only. In total, the top ten clones hold about 1.6% of the sample.

The CDR3, cysteine through phenylalanine, is 14 amino acids long. Left in the record is the CDR3 DNA by itself, 42 bases read in frame from the first base. The V end loses 3 bases and the J end loses 1 base, and a stretch of 9 bases separates them. The germline V gene (reference sequence) provides CDR1 LNHDA and CDR2 SQIVND. In the ViraFEST assay, PBMC were stimulated with viral peptide pools, and antigen-specific CD4+ T cell clonotypes were then identified by expansion using TCR sequencing. After about 10 days of culture, CD4+ T cells were isolated with the EasySep CD4+ T cell isolation kit. Each participant got two doses of an mRNA SARS-CoV-2 vaccine, either BNT162b2 or mRNA-1273. The absence of prior SARS-CoV-2 infection in healthy vaccine recipients was confirmed by negative nucleocapsid antibodies before and after vaccination. Each well held 1.5 million to 2.5 million PBMC cultured in IMDM containing approximately 5.3% human AB serum, around 10 IU/ml IL-2 and gentamicin, along with around 9.1 ug/ml peptides. Half of the culture medium was replaced with fresh IL-2-containing medium on days 3 and 7. Unless noted otherwise, every peptide stimulation condition was cultured in triplicate wells. Using Ficoll-Paque Plus gradient centrifugation, PBMC were separated from whole blood and then either used fresh or cryopreserved at -140C. The spike proteins of SARS-CoV-2 and of the common cold coronaviruses HCoV-NL63, HCoV-OC43 and HCoV-229E were spanned by overlapping peptide pools. The QIAamp micro DNA kit was used to extract genomic DNA from the cultured CD4+ T cells.

Sequencing was performed on CD4+ T cells from PBMCs cultured with HCoV-229E spike peptides, taken after COVID-19 vaccination. The cell subset or site tag for this specimen amounts to: HCoV-229E spike overlapping peptide pool stimulation. Here the chain combines TRBV19 and TRBJ1-1; the D gene is perhaps TRBD1, from 5 matching bases. The receptor was isolated from a human donor who received a COVID-19 vaccine. The nucleotide sequence reads as follows: TGTGCCAGTAGTATTGGGGGTCCGAACACTGAAGCTTTCTTT. Translated, it gives CASSIGGPNTEAFF.